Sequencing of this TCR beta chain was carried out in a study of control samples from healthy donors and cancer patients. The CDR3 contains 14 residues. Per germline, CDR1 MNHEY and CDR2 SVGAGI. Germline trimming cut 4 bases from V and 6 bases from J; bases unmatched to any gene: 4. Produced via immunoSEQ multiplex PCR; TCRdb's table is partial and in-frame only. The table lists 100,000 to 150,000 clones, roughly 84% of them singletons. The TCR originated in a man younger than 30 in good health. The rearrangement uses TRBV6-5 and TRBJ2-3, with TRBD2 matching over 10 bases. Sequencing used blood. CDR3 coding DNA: TGTGCCAGCAGTTCCAGCGGGAGGGCGGATACGCAGTATTTT. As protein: CASSSSGRADTQYF.